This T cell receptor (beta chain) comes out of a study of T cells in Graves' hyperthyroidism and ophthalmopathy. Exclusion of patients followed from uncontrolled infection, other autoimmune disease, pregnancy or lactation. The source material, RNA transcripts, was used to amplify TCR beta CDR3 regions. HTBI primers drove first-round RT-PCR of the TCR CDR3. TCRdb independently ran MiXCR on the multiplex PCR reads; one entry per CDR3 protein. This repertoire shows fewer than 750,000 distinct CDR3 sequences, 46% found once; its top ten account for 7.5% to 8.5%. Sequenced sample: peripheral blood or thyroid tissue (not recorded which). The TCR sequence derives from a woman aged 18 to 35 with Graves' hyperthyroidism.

The CDR3 here is CASSQDSTDTQYF. CDR3 coding DNA: TGTGCCAGCAGCCAAGACAGCACAGATACGCAGTATTTT. The chain has TRBV14 and TRBJ2-3, with unresolved D. The germline V and J ends were trimmed by 0 bases and 0 bases, with 1 base remaining between them. Germline-derived CDR1 and CDR2 are SGHDN and FVKESK. The CDR3 extends over 13 amino acids.